Presented here are 5 T cell receptor beta chains from one specimen sequenced in a study of blood T cell repertoires in COVID-19. This table comes from immunoSEQ multiplex PCR, and its TCRdb copy is limited to in-frame clones, with some not included. The sample contains approximately 300,000 clones, around 80% of which appear only once. Sequencing was done on a sample of peripheral blood. The receptors derive from a woman aged 45 to 65 with acute or convalescent COVID-19.

The CDR3, as DNA: TGTGCCAGCAGTTTATCGATTAGTCAGCCCCAGCATTTT. It is translated as CASSLSISQPQHF. V usage is TRBV27 and J usage is TRBJ1-5; no definite D call. CDR1 is MNHEY and CDR2 is SMNVEV in the germline V gene (reference sequence). V shed 0 bases and J shed 6 bases, with 6 bases lying between them. The CDR3 is 13 residues long.

V is TRBV29-1 and J is TRBJ2-3, with D perhaps matching TRBD2 (6 bases). Germline CDR1 SQVTM, CDR2 ANQGSEA. The ends were cut back, 3 bases at V and 4 bases at J, with 14 bases in the middle. This CDR3 is built from 14 residues. CDR3: CSVEGGREADTQYF. The CDR3 coding sequence is TGCAGCGTTGAGGGCGGCAGGGAGGCAGATACGCAGTATTTT.

This chain links TRBV15 with TRBJ2-5; D gene ambiguous. The CDR3 contains 18 residues. Trimming stripped 0 bases from V and 2 bases from J, with 19 bases between. The V gene's germline CDR1 is LNHNV and CDR2 YYDKDF (reference sequence). In DNA, the CDR3 is TGTGCCACCAGCAGAGATCGCGGCTATCGAATGAAGCAAGAGACCCAGTACTTC. As protein: CATSRDRGYRMKQETQYF.

This chain connects TRBV4-1 to TRBJ1-1; the D gene is possibly TRBD1 (5 bases). Germline V gene sequence: CDR1 MGHRA, CDR2 YSYEKL. The CDR3 runs 15 residues. V dropped 5 bases and J dropped 2 bases, with 15 bases sitting between them. CDR3 amino acids: CASSVVDKTNTEAFF. The CDR3 DNA follows: TGCGCCAGCAGCGTAGTGGACAAGACCAACACTGAAGCTTTCTTT.

This rearrangement joins TRBV30 to TRBJ2-2, with D possibly matching TRBD2 (5 bases). CDR1 GTSNPN and CDR2 SVGIG come from the germline V gene (reference sequence). Trimming cost V 1 base and J 2 bases, with 14 bases left between them. The CDR3 covers 16 residues. The CDR3 DNA reads TGTGCCTGGAGTGCCCGGGGAAGCGCAAACACCGGGGAGCTGTTTTTT. It translates to CAWSARGSANTGELFF.